This TCR beta chain was sequenced for a study of cytomegalovirus exposure and HLA in healthy donors. On this clone: Its antigen is still unknown.

Study-wide findings and caveats: Confirmation in vitro established that a few CMV-associated chains were specific for CMV antigens.

It was with 60 Vbeta and 13 Jbeta primers that the PCR ran. Profiled with immunoSEQ multiplex PCR; TCRdb holds only in-frame clones, not every one. The sample has roughly 110,000 clones; around three quarters are singletons. The V and J ends lost 0 bases and 0 bases, in that order; junction bases with no gene match: 4. The CDR3 has 18 amino acids. The germline CDR1 and CDR2 sequences are SGDLS and YYNGEE. The origin of this receptor is a boy younger than 18 in good health and CMV-seronegative. V usage is TRBV9 and J usage is TRBJ2-5; TRBD2 agrees at 14 bases. Sequencing was performed on PBMCs. This CDR3 is CASSVATSGGAYQETQYF. The CDR3 nucleotides read TGTGCCAGCAGCGTAGCGACTAGCGGGGGGGCGTACCAAGAGACCCAGTACTTC.